One sample yielded the 20 T cell receptor beta chains listed below, sequenced in a study of spatial heterogeneity in lung cancer. Documented time point: sample taken at primary tumor resection. Study results and caveats: It was found that expanded intratumoral alpha and beta TCR counts tracked tumor mutation counts.

These TCRs are of unknown antigen specificity. Using its own MiXCR run on the 5' RACE reads, TCRdb lists one record per CDR3 protein. The sample carries 5,000 to 6,000 distinct CDR3 sequences, around 15% recorded once. Sequencing used lung tumor tissue, obtained at surgery. The origin of the receptors is a male donor with early-stage non-small cell lung cancer.

This clonotype rates as medium-sized (0.01 to 0.1%). The chain joins TRBV20-1 to TRBJ1-5; D is unclear. The germline gives CDR1 DFQATT, CDR2 SNEGSKA (reference sequence). V was pared by 5 bases and J by 1 base, with 12 bases between. This CDR3 has 14 residues. The DNA for the CDR3 is TGCAGTGCTTACGGTGGGCAGAGCAATCAGCCCCAGCATTTT. Its protein product is CSAYGGQSNQPQHF.

Judged by abundance, this clonotype is medium-sized. This chain links TRBV10-3 with TRBJ2-2; 8 bases line up with TRBD1. CDR1 and CDR2 (germline): ENHRY, SYGVKD. Unmatched junction bases numbered 1, after V lost 0 bases and J lost 1 base. This CDR3 is 16 amino acids long. The CDR3 loop reads CAISESGQGNTGELFF. The CDR3 region has the DNA TGTGCCATCAGTGAGTCTGGACAGGGGAACACCGGGGAGCTGTTTTTT.

This clonotype counts as medium-sized. This CDR3 reads CSANPASGGHTDTQYF. The CDR3 DNA follows: TGCAGTGCCAACCCGGCTAGCGGGGGCCACACAGATACGCAGTATTTT. The chain recombines TRBV20-1 with TRBJ2-3; TRBD2 matches 10 bases. Germline lookup yields CDR1 DFQATT and CDR2 SNEGSKA (reference sequence). Trimming took 6 bases from V and 2 from J; bases not matched to a gene: 11. CDR3 length: 16 amino acids.

In its sample, this clonotype is medium-sized (0.01 to 0.1%). The chain couples TRBV7-9 to TRBJ1-5, with TRBD1 identical over 7 bases. CDR1 is SEHNR and CDR2 is FQNEAQ in the germline V gene (reference sequence). The V segment lost 0 bases and the J segment 2 bases; nucleotides outside the gene matches: 1. There are 15 residues in the CDR3. DNA of the CDR3: TGTGCCAGCAGCTTAGCAGGGGGCGGCAATCAGCCCCAGCATTTT. Translating gives CASSLAGGGNQPQHF.

This clonotype appeared many times. The rearrangement joins TRBV12-3 or TRBV12-4 to TRBJ2-1; 9 positions agree with TRBD2. The CDR3 sequence is 15 residues long. J lost 10 bases, V lost 5 bases, and 12 bases had no gene match. Written as DNA, the CDR3 is TGTGCCAGCAGTCCCAGGGATAGCGGGAGTCGAGAGCAGTTCTTC. Its protein is CASSPRDSGSREQFF.

The sample holds many counts of this clonotype. The rearrangement uses TRBV20-1 and TRBJ2-3, with 10 bases lining up with TRBD2. Germline lookup yields CDR1 DFQATT and CDR2 SNEGSKA (reference sequence). The CDR3 extends over 16 amino acids. V shed 0 bases, J shed 2 bases, and the junction held 5 bases outside the gene matches. The CDR3 region has the DNA TGCAGTGCTAGAGATGGCACTAGCGGGGCCACAGATACGCAGTATTTT. Translating it yields CSARDGTSGATDTQYF.

In its sample, this clonotype ranks as medium-sized. The rearrangement uses TRBV12-3 or TRBV12-4 and TRBJ1-1, with a tentative D call TRBD1 (5 bases). CDR3 size: 17 residues. V lost 6 bases to trimming and J lost 0 bases, with 20 bases between them. CDR3 residues: CASSHALGRTMNTEAFF. CDR3 nucleotides: TGTGCCAGCAGCCATGCCTTGGGACGGACGATGAACACTGAAGCTTTCTTT.

The J gene is TRBJ2-5, the V gene TRBV7-2; possibly TRBD2 for D (6 bases). V lost 2 bases and J lost 2, with 12 bases in between. CDR3 length equals 15 residues. Germline V gene sequence: CDR1 SGHTA, CDR2 FQGNSA. The DNA for the CDR3 is TGTGCCAGCAGCTTAAGCCCCAGCGGGCAAGAGACCCAGTACTTC. It is translated as CASSLSPSGQETQYF.

This clonotype is termed medium-sized. This chain links TRBV3-1 with TRBJ1-6; a possible D gene is TRBD1 (6 bases). CDR1 is LGHDT, CDR2 YNNKEL, per germline (reference sequence). The CDR3 length is 15 residues. V lost 1 base, J lost 7 bases, and 11 bases lay in between. The CDR3 bases are TGTGCCAGCAGCCAAGGACAGGAAGCGAATTCACCCCTCCACTTT. As protein: CASSQGQEANSPLHF.

The V gene is TRBV7-9, the J gene TRBJ2-5, with a weak D call TRBD2 (5 bases). CDR1 is SEHNR and CDR2 is FQNEAQ in the germline V gene (reference sequence). The CDR3 runs to 16 residues. Trimming pared 2 bases from V and 3 bases from J, leaving 16 bases between. The CDR3 region has the DNA TGTGCCAGCAGCTTAACCCGGGCCCTGAGGGAAGAGACCCAGTACTTC. Translated: CASSLTRALREETQYF.

A word on this clonotype: A single base separates this from a much larger clone, so it may be a read error. V gene TRBV29-1 combines with J gene TRBJ1-2, with a possible D match to TRBD1 (6 bases). Looked up from germline, CDR1 is SQVTM and CDR2 is ANQGSEA. The CDR3 is made up of 9 amino acids. The CDR3, as DNA: TGCGGTAAATTTGGGGGCTACATCTTC. As protein: CGKFGGYIF.

This clonotype showed up just once. The chain has TRBV7-8 and TRBJ1-2; D gene unclear. The germline V and J ends were trimmed by 0 bases and 8 bases, with 19 bases remaining between them. Germline CDR1 SGHVS, CDR2 FQNEAQ. This CDR3 is 16 amino acids long. CDR3 bases: TGTGCCAGCAGCTTAGCGCCCGATATCGTTGGTAGAGGCTACACCTTC. Encoded protein: CASSLAPDIVGRGYTF.

The rearrangement links TRBV12-3 or TRBV12-4 to TRBJ2-1; perhaps D is TRBD1 or TRBD2 (5 bases each). V shed 7 bases and J shed 15 bases, with 25 bases lying between them. The CDR3 is 14 residues long. CDR3 amino acids: CASTLRDRQVRLFF. Here the CDR3 DNA reads TGTGCCAGCACTCTCCGGGACCGTCAGGTTAGGTTGTTCTTC.

This clonotype was seen just once. The chain couples TRBV6-6 to TRBJ2-3; TRBD1 matches 10 bases. V lost 2 bases to trimming and J lost 2 bases; unmatched junction nucleotides: 1. The V gene's germline CDR1 is MNHNY and CDR2 SVGAGI (reference sequence). This CDR3 is 15 amino acids long. The CDR3 DNA sequence: TGTGCCAGCAGTTACGGGACAGGGGTCACAGATACGCAGTATTTT. This gives the protein CASSYGTGVTDTQYF.

In this sample, this clonotype is medium-sized. The CDR3 nucleotides read TGTGCCAGCATCCAGCCCTTTCTTAATCAGCCCCAGCATTTT. It encodes CASIQPFLNQPQHF. The V call is TRBV28, the J call TRBJ1-5; D unclear. The CDR3 spans 14 residues. The V gene's germline CDR1 is MDHEN and CDR2 SYDVKM. V was cut by 7 bases and J by 4 bases, with 14 bases left in between.

CDR3 loop: CASSQIATGGFNGYTF. The CDR3 DNA follows: TGTGCCAGCAGCCAAATAGCTACAGGGGGCTTTAATGGCTACACCTTC. This rearrangement joins TRBV5-4 to TRBJ1-2, with 9 bases matching TRBD1. V shed 4 bases and J 6 bases; nucleotides not matched to a gene: 13. The germline CDR1 and CDR2 sequences are SGHNT and YYREEE (reference sequence). CDR3 length equals 16 residues.

This clonotype was counted only a few times. This chain links TRBV14 with TRBJ1-2; no clear D gene. V was pared by 1 base and J by 4 bases, with 7 bases between. The CDR3 length is 13 residues. CDR1 is SGHDN and CDR2 is FVKESK in the germline V gene. CDR3 bases: TGTGCCAGCAGCCAAGGCAGGAGCTATGGCTACACCTTC. Its translation is CASSQGRSYGYTF.

This clonotype came up a few times. The CDR3 DNA follows: TGTGCCAGCAGCTTAGGGACCATATCCTACGAGCAGTACTTC. It yields the protein CASSLGTISYEQYF. The V call is TRBV7-2, the J call TRBJ2-7; no firm D call. Trimming removed 1 base from V and 1 base from J, with 8 bases in between. The germline V gene has CDR1 SGHTA and CDR2 FQGNSA. The CDR3 is 14 residues long.

In its sample, this clonotype ranks as medium-sized. The chain links TRBV29-1 to TRBJ1-2; the D is unclear. From germline, CDR1 is SQVTM and CDR2 ANQGSEA. Trimming took off 7 bases at V and 2 bases at J, with 11 bases between the two ends. The CDR3 covers 12 residues. CDR3 bases: TGCAGCGCCTTAGACGGGAACTATGGCTACACCTTC. It codes for CSALDGNYGYTF.

This clonotype is termed medium-sized. The J gene is TRBJ2-5, the V gene TRBV5-1; 8 bases fit TRBD1. The CDR3 is 15 amino acids. V dropped 3 bases and J dropped 2; count of bases not matched to a gene: 6. The germline CDR1 and CDR2 sequences are SGHRS and YFSETQ. In DNA, the CDR3 is TGCGCCAGCAGCTACGGGACAGGAGGTCAAGAGACCCAGTACTTC. This gives the protein CASSYGTGGQETQYF.